The 3 T cell receptor beta chains reported below all come from one sample, sequenced in a study of blood T cells in healthy people across ages. Primed by a sample-barcoded 5' primer and a J-beta primer mix, a second PCR proceeded for about 7 to 11 cycles. Using its own MiXCR run on the 5' RACE reads, TCRdb lists one record per CDR3 protein. The repertoire holds around 970,000 distinct CDR3 sequences, with roughly 51% as singletons. Input material: blood. The origin of the receptors is an older woman in good health.

About this clonotype: A read error may account for a junction end that differs from germline. This chain connects TRBV10-3 to TRBJ2-1, with TRBD2 identical over 8 bases. The J call may be faulty, since TRBJ2-7 better matches the DNA end. The CDR3 totals 15 residues. Germline CDR1 reads ENHRY; CDR2 reads SYGVKD. The CDR3 DNA follows: TGTGCCATCAGGGAGTGGGAGCGGGAGACGGGAGAGCAGTACTTC. Protein sequence: CAIREWERETGEQYF.

As regards this clonotype: Germline and junction disagree at one end, which may indicate a read error. This rearrangement joins TRBV4-2 to TRBJ1-4, with 10 bases aligning to TRBD1. This CDR3 region has 16 residues. CDR1 LGHNA and CDR2 YNFKEQ come from the germline V gene. The CDR3 DNA follows: TGTGCCGGCAGCCAGCCCGGGACAGGGGCCGCTGAAAAACTGTTTTTT. Its protein product is CAGSQPGTGAAEKLFF.

The V call is TRBV12-3 or TRBV12-4, the J call TRBJ2-7; TRBD1 is a possible D gene (6 bases). V lost 8 bases to trimming and J lost 2 bases, with 19 bases between them. The CDR3 has 15 residues. DNA of the CDR3: TGTGCCAGCGTAATAGGGCAGGGGATCCCCTACGAGCAGTACTTC. It specifies CASVIGQGIPYEQYF.